The source of this T cell receptor beta chain is a study of OX40 agonist ivuxolimab in advanced cancers. There are a few counts of this clone. Germline V gene sequence: CDR1 MNHEY, CDR2 SMNVEV (reference sequence). The CDR3 is made up of 12 amino acids. Between the trimmed V and J ends, which lost 6 bases and 3 bases, there was a span of 6 bases. Profiling relied on immunoSEQ multiplex PCR, and the TCRdb table lists in-frame clones only, not all of them. The data contain fewer than 95,000 clones, 92% of them singletons. The sequences come from CD4+ or CD8+ T cells sorted from blood, collected in a trial of the OX40 agonist ivuxolimab. The gene calls are TRBV27 and TRBJ1-3; no definite D call. The receptor was isolated from an adult with an advanced solid tumor such as melanoma, head and neck, liver or kidney cancer. The CDR3 DNA reads TGTGCCAGCAGCGGTGATGGAAACACCATATATTTT. This codes for CASSGDGNTIYF.